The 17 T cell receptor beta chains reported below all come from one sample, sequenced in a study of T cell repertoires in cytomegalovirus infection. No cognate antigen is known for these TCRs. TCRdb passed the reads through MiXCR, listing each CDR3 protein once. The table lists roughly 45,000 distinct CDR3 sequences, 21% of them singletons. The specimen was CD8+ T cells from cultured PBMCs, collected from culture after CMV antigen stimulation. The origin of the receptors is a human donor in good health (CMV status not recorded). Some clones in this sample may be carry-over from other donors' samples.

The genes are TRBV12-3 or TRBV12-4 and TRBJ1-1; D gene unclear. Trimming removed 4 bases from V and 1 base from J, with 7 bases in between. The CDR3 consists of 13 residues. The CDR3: CASSWGGNTEAFF. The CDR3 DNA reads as TGTGCCAGCAGTTGGGGTGGGAACACTGAAGCTTTCTTT.

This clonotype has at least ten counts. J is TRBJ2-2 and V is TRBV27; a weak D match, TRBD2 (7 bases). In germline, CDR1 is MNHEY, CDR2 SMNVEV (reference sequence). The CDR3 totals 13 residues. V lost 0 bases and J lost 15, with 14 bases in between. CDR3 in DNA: TGTGCCAGCAGTTTATCATCGGGGGGCAGGATGTTTTTT. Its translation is CASSLSSGGRMFF.

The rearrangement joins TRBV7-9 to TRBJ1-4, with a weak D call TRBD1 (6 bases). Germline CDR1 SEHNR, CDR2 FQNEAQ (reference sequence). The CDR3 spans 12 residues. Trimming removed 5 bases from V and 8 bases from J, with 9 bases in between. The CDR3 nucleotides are TGTGCCAGCAGCCGGACAGAGGAAAAACTGTTTTTT. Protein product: CASSRTEEKLFF.

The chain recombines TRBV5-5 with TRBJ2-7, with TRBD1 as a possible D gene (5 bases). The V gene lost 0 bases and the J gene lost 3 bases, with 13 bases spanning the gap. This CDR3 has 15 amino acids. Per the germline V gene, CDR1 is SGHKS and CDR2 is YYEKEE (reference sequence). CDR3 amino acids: CASSLGGGGGYEQYF. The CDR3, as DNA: TGTGCCAGCAGCTTGGGGGGCGGCGGTGGCTACGAGCAGTACTTC.

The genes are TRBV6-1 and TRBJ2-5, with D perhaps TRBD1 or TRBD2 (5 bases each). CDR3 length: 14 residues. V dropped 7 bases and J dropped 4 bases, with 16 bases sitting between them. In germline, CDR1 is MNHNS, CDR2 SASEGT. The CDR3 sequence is CASTPPGRGETQYF. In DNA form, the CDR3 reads TGTGCCAGCACTCCTCCGGGACGCGGAGAGACCCAGTACTTC.

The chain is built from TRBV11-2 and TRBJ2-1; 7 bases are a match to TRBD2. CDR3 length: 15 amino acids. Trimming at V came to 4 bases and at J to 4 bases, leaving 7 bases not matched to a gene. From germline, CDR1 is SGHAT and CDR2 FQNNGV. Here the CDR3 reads CASSSGASGYNEQFF. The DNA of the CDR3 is TGTGCCAGCAGCTCCGGGGCTAGCGGATACAATGAGCAGTTCTTC.

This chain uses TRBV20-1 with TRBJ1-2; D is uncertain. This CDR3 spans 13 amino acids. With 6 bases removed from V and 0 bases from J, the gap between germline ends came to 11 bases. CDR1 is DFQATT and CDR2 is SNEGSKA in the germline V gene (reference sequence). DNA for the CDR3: TGCAGTGCCCTCCCCCCCGCTAACTATGGCTACACCTTC. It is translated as CSALPPANYGYTF.

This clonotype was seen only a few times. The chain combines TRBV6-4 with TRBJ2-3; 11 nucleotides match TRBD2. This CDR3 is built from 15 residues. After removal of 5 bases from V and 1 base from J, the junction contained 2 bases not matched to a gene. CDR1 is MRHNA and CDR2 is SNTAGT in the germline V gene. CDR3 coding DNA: TGTGCCAGCAGTCTACTAGCGGGGGGCACAGATACGCAGTATTTT. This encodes CASSLLAGGTDTQYF.

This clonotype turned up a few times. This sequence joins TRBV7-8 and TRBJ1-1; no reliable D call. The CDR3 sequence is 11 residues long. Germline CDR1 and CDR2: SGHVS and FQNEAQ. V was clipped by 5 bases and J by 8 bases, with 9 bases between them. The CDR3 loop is CASSPGGEAFF. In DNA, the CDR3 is TGTGCCAGCAGCCCGGGTGGGGAAGCTTTCTTT.

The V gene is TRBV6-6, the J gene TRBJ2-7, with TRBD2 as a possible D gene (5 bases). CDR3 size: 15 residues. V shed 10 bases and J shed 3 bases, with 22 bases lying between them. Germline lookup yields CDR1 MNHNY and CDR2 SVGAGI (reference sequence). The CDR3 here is CATGVWGDKNYEQYF. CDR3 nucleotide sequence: TGTGCCACCGGCGTTTGGGGAGATAAGAACTACGAGCAGTACTTC.

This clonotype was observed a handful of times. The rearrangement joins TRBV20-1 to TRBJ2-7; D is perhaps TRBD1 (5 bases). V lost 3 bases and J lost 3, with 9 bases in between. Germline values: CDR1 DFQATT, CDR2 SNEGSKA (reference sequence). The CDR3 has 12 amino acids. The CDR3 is CSASPTDYEQYF. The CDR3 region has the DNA TGCAGTGCTAGTCCGACAGACTACGAGCAGTACTTC.

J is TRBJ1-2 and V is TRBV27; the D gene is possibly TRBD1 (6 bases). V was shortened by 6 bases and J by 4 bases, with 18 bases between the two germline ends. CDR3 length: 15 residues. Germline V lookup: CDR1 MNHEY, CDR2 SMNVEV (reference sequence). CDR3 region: CASRTTGSTLYGYTF. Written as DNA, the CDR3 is TGTGCCAGCAGAACAACAGGGAGCACACTCTATGGCTACACCTTC.

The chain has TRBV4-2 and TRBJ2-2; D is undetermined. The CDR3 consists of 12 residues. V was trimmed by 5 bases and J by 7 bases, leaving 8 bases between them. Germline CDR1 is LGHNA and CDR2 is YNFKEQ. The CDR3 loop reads CASSFVGGELFF. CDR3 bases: TGTGCCAGCAGCTTTGTAGGCGGGGAGCTGTTTTTT.

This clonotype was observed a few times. The CDR3 DNA reads as TGTGCCAGCAGATACAGCGGGAGCTCCTACAATGAGCAGTTCTTC. Translating it yields CASRYSGSSYNEQFF. This chain joins TRBV28 and TRBJ2-1; 8 bases line up with TRBD2. Trimming at V came to 6 bases and at J to 0 bases, leaving 4 bases not matched to a gene. This CDR3 has 15 residues. Germline lookup yields CDR1 MDHEN and CDR2 SYDVKM.

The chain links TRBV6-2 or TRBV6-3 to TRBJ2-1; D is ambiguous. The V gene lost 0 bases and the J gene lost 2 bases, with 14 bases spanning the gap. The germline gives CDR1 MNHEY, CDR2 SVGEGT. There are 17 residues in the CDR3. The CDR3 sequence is CASSYSPRTAAYNEQFF. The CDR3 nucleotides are TGTGCCAGCAGTTACTCCCCTCGGACGGCCGCCTACAATGAGCAGTTCTTC.

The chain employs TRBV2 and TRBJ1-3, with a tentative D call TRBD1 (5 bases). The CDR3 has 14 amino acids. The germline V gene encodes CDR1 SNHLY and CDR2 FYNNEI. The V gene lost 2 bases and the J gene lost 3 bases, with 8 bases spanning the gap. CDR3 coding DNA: TGTGCCAGCAGTGAATCAGGGTATGGAAACACCATATATTTT. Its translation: CASSESGYGNTIYF.

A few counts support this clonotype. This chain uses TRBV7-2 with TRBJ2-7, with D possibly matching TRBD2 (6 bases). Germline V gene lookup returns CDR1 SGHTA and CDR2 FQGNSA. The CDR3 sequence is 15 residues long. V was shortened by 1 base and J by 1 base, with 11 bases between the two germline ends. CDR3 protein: CASSLDGTQSYEQYF. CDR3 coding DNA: TGTGCCAGCAGCTTAGATGGGACTCAATCCTACGAGCAGTACTTC. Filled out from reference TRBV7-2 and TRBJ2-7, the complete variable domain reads GAGVSQSPSNKVTEKGKDVELRCDPISGHTALYWYRQSLGQGLEFLIYFQGNSAPDKSGLPSDRFSAERTGGSVSTLTIQRTQQEDSAVYLCASSLDGTQSYEQYFGPGTRLTVT.